The TCR beta chain described here comes from a study of T cell responses to AZD1222 COVID-19 vaccine. V trimming: 4 bases; J trimming: 7 bases; junction bases outside the gene matches: 7. This CDR3 comprises 16 residues. Germline V gene data show CDR1 as MNHEY and CDR2 as SMNVEV (reference sequence). General study findings and limits: Seropositive status at baseline applied to only 6 or 7 AZD1222 recipients. Spike-specific TCR depth and breadth grew after two AZD1222 doses. Dominant at 160-218 and 743-854, vaccine-associated CD4 TCRs also spanned spike. Variant regions that are unmutated are reportedly the target of nearly half of spike-specific TCRs.

Of note for this clone: As yet, its antigen is unknown.

Using immunoSEQ multiplex PCR, the repertoire was profiled, and TCRdb retains in-frame clones only, with some absent. The sample consists of around 140,000 clones, around 89% of them appearing once. The J gene is TRBJ2-2, the V gene TRBV27; 12 positions agree with TRBD2. Sequencing used peripheral blood, obtained on day 0 of AZD1222 vaccination. The TCR sequence derives from an adult in good health. The CDR3 DNA is TGTGCCAGCAGTTCTATACCGGGACTAGCGGGCGGGGAGCTGTTTTTT. It yields the protein CASSSIPGLAGGELFF.